This section outlines one TCR beta chain sequence together with its context. As processed by the authors: Cell counts per sample came from amplifying reference gene primers. Data came from immunoSEQ multiplex PCR; TCRdb stores just in-frame clones and leaves some out. D and trimming come from the DNA, and the V and J calls and clone size come from that table. The sample has fewer than 300,000 clones, about 90% seen once; the top ten hold roughly 1.6%. The CDR3 extends over 16 amino acids. Germline lookup yields CDR1 LNHDA and CDR2 SQIVND (reference sequence). V gave up 6 bases and J gave up 0 bases, with 15 bases separating them. This entry belongs to a study of blood T cell repertoires in COVID-19. The wider study: Sites across the United States, Italy and Spain contributed samples from acute and convalescent COVID-19.

This TCR derives from a woman aged 40 to 49 who had recovered from COVID-19. V and J are TRBV19 and TRBJ1-5; the D gene is possibly TRBD1 (5 bases). The sample taken for sequencing was peripheral blood. CDR3 nucleotide sequence: TGTGCCAGTAGCCTAGGGGCGGGATATAGCAATCAGCCCCAGCATTTT. This gives the protein CASSLGAGYSNQPQHF.